This T cell receptor beta chain came from a study of blood T cell repertoires in COVID-19. The CDR3 covers 15 residues. The germline V gene has CDR1 LNHDA and CDR2 SQIVND (reference sequence). Trimming shortened V by 5 bases and J by 2 bases, and 14 bases separated the two germline ends. Here immunoSEQ multiplex PCR was the method, and the copy in TCRdb shows in-frame clones only, minus some. The sample lists some 150,000 clones; around 86% were seen once. The sequence was obtained from a man between 65 and 85 years old with acute or convalescent COVID-19. The sample consisted of peripheral blood. The V gene is TRBV19, the J gene TRBJ2-3, with D possibly matching TRBD1 (6 bases). The CDR3 coding sequence is TGTGCCAGTAGTGACAGAGGGGGAAACACAGATACGCAGTATTTT. Protein sequence: CASSDRGGNTDTQYF.